This T cell receptor (beta chain) was sequenced in a study of CD8 T cells in ankylosing spondylitis. Using its own MiXCR run on the 5' RACE reads, TCRdb lists one record per CDR3 protein. Of 200,000 to 300,000 distinct CDR3 sequences listed, roughly 10% are singletons. The length of the CDR3 is 14 residues. V was pared by 5 bases and J by 7 bases, with 18 bases between. Per germline, CDR1 DFQATT and CDR2 SNEGSKA (reference sequence). This clonotype was observed at least ten times. The chain uses TRBV20-1 and TRBJ2-1; possibly TRBD2 for D (7 bases). The sequencing sample was made of blood, either unsorted or a sorted T cell fraction (not recorded which). The TCR was taken from a male donor with ankylosing spondylitis or in good health (not recorded which). The CDR3 nucleotides read TGCAGTGCTCGGGGGGCGGGAGTACAAAATGAGCAGTTCTTC. This translates into CSARGAGVQNEQFF.